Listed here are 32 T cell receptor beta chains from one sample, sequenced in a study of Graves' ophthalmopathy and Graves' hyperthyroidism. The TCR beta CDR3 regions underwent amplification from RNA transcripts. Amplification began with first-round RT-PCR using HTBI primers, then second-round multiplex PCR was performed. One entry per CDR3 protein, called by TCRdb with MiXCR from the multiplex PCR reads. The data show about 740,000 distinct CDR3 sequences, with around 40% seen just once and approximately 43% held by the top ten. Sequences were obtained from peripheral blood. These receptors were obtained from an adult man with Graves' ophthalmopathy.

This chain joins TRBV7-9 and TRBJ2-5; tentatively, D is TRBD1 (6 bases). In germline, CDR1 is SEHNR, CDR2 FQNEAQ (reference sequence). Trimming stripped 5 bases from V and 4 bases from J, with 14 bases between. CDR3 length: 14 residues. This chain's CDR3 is CASSQGLDAETQYF. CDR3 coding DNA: TGTGCCAGCAGCCAGGGGTTGGACGCAGAGACCCAGTACTTC.

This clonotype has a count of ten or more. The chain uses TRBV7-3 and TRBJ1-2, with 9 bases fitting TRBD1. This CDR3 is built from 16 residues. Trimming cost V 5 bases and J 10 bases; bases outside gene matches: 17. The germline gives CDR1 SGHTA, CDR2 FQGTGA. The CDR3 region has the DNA TGTGCCAGCAGCCTGACAGGGGGAAGATCTCGCTGGGACTACACCTTC. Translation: CASSLTGGRSRWDYTF.

The CDR3 DNA reads TGCAGTGCTAGAAGCTCCCTAGCGGGGGTCGAAGAGACCCAGTACTTC. It codes for CSARSSLAGVEETQYF. The chain joins TRBV20-1 to TRBJ2-5; 10 positions match TRBD2. CDR3 length: 16 residues. The germline gives CDR1 DFQATT, CDR2 SNEGSKA (reference sequence). V trimming: 2 bases; J trimming: 3 bases; junction bases outside the gene matches: 9.

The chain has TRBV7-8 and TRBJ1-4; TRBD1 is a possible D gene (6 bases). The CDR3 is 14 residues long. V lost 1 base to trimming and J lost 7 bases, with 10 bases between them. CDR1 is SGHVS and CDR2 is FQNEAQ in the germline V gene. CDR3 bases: TGTGCCAGCAGCTTAGGGGGGGCTGGTGAAAAACTGTTTTTT. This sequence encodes CASSLGGAGEKLFF.

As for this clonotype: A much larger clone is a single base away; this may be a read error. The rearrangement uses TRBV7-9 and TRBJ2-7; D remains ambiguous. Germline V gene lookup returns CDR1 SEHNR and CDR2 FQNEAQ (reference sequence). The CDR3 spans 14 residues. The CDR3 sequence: CARSLAPNSYEQYF. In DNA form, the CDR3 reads TGTGCCAGGAGCTTAGCACCAAACAGCTACGAGCAGTACTTC.

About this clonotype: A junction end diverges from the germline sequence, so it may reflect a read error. Here the CDR3 reads CASSETGLAGELYEQYF. DNA of the CDR3: TGTGCCAGCAGTGAAACTGGATTAGCGGGAGAGCTCTACGAGCAGTACTTC. This sequence joins TRBV10-3 and TRBJ2-7, with 9 bases matching TRBD2. The germline CDR1 and CDR2 sequences are ENHRY and SYGVKD. The CDR3 loop spans 17 amino acids.

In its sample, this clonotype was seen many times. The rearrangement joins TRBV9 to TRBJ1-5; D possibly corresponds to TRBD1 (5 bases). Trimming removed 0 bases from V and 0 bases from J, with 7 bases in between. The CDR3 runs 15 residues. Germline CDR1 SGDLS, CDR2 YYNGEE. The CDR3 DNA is TGTGCCAGCAGCGTAGGGGGGGATAGCAATCAGCCCCAGCATTTT. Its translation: CASSVGGDSNQPQHF.

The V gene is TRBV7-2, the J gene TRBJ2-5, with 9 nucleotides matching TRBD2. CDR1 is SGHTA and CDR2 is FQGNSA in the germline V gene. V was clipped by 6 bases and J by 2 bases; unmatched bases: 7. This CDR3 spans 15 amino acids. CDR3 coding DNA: TGTGCCAGCAGTCCCACGGCGGGGGGGCAAGAGACCCAGTACTTC. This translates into CASSPTAGGQETQYF.

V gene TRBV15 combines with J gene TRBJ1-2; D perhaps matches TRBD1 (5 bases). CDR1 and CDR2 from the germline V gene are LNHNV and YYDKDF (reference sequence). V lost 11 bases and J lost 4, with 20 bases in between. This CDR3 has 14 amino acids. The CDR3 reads CAWTPRATSYGYTF. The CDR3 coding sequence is TGTGCCTGGACCCCCAGGGCCACAAGCTATGGCTACACCTTC.

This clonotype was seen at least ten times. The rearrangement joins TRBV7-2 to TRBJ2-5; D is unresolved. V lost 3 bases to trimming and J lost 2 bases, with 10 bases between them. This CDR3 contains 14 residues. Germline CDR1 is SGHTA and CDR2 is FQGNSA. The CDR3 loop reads CASSLRSGQETQYF. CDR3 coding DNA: TGTGCCAGCAGCTTGCGGTCCGGACAAGAGACCCAGTACTTC.

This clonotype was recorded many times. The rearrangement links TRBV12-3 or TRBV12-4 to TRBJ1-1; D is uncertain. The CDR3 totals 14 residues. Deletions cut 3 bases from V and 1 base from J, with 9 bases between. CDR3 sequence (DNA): TGTGCCAGCAGTTTCTCGGCACAGAACACTGAAGCTTTCTTT. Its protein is CASSFSAQNTEAFF.

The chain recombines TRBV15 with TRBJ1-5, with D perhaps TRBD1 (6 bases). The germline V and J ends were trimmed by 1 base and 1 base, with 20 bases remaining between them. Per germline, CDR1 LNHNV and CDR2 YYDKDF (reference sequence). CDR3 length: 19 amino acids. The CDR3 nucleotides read TGTGCCACCAGCAGAGTAGTGGGGGGGGGGCGCGGCAGCAATCAGCCCCAGCATTTT. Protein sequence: CATSRVVGGGRGSNQPQHF.

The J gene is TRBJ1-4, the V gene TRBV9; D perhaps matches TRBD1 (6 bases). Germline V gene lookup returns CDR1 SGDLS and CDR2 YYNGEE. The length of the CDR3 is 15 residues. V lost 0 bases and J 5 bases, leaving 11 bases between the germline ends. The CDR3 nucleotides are TGTGCCAGCAGCGTAGAAGCAGGGGTGAATGAAAAACTGTTTTTT. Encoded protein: CASSVEAGVNEKLFF.

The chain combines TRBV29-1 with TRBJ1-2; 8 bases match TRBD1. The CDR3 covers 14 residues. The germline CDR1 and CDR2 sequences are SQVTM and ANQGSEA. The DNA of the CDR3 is TGCAGTGCTGATGGACAGGGAACCAACTATGGCTACACCTTC. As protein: CSADGQGTNYGYTF.

The CDR3 DNA reads as TGTGCCAGCAGCTTGTATGCAGGTTTGAGCACCGGGGAGCTGTTTTTT. It translates to CASSLYAGLSTGELFF. The gene calls are TRBV25-1 and TRBJ2-2, with D uncertain. The CDR3 totals 16 residues. Trimming removed 6 bases from V and 4 bases from J, with 18 bases in between. Germline CDR1 reads MGHDK; CDR2 reads SYGVNS.

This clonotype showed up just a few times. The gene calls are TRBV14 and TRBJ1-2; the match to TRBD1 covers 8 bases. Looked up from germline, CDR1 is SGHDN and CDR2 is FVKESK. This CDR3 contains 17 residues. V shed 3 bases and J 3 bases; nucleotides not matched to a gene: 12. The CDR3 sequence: CASSHGDPGQAYYGYTF. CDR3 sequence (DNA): TGTGCCAGCAGCCACGGTGACCCGGGACAGGCCTACTATGGCTACACCTTC.

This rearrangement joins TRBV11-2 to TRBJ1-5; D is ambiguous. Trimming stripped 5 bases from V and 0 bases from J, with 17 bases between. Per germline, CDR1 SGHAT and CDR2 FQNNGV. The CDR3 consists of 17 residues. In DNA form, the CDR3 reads TGTGCCAGCAGCCGGTCACCACCGGAGGATAGCAATCAGCCCCAGCATTTT. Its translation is CASSRSPPEDSNQPQHF.

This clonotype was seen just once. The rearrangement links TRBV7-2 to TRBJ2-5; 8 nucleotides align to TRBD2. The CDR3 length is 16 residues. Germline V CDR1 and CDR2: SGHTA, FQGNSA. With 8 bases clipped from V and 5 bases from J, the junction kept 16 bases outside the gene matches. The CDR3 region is CASVAPGRVGWETQYF. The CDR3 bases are TGTGCCAGCGTTGCCCCCGGGAGGGTGGGATGGGAGACCCAGTACTTC. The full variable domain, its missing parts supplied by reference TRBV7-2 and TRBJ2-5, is GAGVSQSPSNKVTEKGKDVELRCDPISGHTALYWYRQSLGQGLEFLIYFQGNSAPDKSGLPSDRFSAERTGGSVSTLTIQRTQQEDSAVYLCASVAPGRVGWETQYFGPGTRLLVL.

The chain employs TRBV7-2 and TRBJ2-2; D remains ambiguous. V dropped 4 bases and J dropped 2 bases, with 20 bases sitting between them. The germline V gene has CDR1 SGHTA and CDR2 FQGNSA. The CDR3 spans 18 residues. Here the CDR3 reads CASSSRELFGFNTGELFF. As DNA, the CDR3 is TGTGCCAGCAGCTCCCGCGAGCTGTTTGGGTTTAACACCGGGGAGCTGTTTTTT.

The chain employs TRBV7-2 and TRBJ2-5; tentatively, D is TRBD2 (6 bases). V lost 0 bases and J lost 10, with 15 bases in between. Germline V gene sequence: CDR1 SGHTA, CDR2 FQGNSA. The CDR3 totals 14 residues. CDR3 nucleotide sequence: TGTGCCAGCAGCTTAGCGGGGATAGCGGTAAACCAGTACTTC. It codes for CASSLAGIAVNQYF.

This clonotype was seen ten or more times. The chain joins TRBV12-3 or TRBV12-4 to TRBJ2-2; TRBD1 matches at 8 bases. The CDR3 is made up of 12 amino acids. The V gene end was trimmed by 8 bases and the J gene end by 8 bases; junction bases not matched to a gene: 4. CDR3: CASRRGQGELFF. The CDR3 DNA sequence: TGTGCCAGCCGCAGGGGGCAAGGGGAGCTGTTTTTT.

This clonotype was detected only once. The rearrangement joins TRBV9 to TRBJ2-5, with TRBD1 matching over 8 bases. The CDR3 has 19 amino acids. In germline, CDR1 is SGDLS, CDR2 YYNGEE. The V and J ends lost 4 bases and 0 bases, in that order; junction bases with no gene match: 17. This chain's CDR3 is CASSSQSRQGLGYQETQYF. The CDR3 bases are TGTGCCAGCAGCTCACAAAGTAGACAGGGGCTCGGGTACCAAGAGACCCAGTACTTC. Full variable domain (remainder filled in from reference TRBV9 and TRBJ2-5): DSGVTQTPKHLITATGQRVTLRCSPRSGDLSVYWYQQSLDQGLQFLIQYYNGEERAKGNILERFSAQQFPDLHSELNLSSLELGDSALYFCASSSQSRQGLGYQETQYFGPGTRLLVL.

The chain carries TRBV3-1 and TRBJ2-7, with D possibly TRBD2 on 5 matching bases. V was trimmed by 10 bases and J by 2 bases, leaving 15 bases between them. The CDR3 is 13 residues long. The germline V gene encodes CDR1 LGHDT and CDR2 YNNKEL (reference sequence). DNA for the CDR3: TGTGCCACCCGGGGAGCGCGGGCCTACGAGCAGTACTTC. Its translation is CATRGARAYEQYF.

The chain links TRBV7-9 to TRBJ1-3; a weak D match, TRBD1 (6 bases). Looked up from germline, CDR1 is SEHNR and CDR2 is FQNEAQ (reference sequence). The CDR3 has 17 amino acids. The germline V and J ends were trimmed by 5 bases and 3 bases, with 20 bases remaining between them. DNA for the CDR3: TGTGCCAGCAGCCTATATGGGGGGCCGAAAGATGGAAACACCATATATTTT. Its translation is CASSLYGGPKDGNTIYF.

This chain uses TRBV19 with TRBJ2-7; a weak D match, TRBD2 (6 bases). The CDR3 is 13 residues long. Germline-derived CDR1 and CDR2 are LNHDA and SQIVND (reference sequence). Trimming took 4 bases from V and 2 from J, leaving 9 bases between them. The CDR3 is CASSKGTPYEQYF. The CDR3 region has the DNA TGTGCCAGTAGTAAAGGGACTCCCTACGAGCAGTACTTC.

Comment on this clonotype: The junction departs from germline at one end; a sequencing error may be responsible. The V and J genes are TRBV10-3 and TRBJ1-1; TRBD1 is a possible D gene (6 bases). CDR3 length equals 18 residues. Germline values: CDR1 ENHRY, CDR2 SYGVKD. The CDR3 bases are TGTGCCAGCAGTCCCATAAACAAATCAGGGGCGAGGGCCACTGAAGCTTTCTTT. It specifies CASSPINKSGARATEAFF.

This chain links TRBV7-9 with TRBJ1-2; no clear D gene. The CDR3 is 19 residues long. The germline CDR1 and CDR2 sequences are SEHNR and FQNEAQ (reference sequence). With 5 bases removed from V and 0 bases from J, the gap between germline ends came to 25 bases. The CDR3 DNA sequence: TGTGCCAGCAGCCTTCCCCGAGATCATCTAGCACTAACTAACTATGGCTACACCTTC. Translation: CASSLPRDHLALTNYGYTF.

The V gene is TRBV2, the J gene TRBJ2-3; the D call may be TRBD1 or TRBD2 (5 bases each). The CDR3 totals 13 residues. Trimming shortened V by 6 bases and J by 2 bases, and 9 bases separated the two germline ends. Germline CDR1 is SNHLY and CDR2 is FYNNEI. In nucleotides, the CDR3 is TGTGCCAGCAGAAGGGACCACACAGATACGCAGTATTTT. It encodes CASRRDHTDTQYF.

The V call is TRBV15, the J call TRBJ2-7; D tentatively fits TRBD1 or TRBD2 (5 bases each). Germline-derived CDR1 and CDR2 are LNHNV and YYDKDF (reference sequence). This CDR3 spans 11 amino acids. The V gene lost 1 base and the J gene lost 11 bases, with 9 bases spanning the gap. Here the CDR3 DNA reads TGTGCCACCAGCAGAGGAGGGACGGAGTACTTC. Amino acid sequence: CATSRGGTEYF.

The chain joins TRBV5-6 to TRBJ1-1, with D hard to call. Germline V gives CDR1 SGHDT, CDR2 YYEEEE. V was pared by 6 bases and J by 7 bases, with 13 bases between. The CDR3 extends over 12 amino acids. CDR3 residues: CASTMLGVEAFF. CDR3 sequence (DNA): TGTGCCAGCACTATGCTGGGAGTTGAAGCTTTCTTT.

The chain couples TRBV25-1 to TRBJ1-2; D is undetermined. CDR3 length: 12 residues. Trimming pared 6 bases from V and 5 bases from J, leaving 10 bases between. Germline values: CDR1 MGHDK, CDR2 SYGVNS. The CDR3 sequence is CASSDGRYGYTF. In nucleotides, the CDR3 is TGTGCCAGCAGCGACGGTCGATATGGCTACACCTTC.

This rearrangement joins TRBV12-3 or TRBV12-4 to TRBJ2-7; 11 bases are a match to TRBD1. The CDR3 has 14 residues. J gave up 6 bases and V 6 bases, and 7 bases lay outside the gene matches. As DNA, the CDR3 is TGTGCCAGCAGCCGGACAGGGGGCGTCTCCGAGCAGTACTTC. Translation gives CASSRTGGVSEQYF.